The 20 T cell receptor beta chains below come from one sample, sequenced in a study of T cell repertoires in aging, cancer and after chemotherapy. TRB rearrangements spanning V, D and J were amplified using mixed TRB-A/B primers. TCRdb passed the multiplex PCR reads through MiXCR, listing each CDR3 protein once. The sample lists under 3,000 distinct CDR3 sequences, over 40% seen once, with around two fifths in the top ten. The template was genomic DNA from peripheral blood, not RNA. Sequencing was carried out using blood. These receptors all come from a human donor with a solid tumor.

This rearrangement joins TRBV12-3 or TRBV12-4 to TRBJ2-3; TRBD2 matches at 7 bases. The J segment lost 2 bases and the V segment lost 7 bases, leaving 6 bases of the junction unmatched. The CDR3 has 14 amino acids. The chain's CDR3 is CASTQGRATDTQYF. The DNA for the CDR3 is TGTGCCAGCACCCAAGGGAGGGCCACAGATACGCAGTATTTT.

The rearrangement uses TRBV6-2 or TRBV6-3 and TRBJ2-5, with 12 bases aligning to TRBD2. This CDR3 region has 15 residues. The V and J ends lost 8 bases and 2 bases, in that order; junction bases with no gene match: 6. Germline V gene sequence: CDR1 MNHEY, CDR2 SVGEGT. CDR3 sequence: CASGELAGGQETQYF. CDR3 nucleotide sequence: TGTGCCAGCGGTGAACTAGCGGGAGGACAAGAGACCCAGTACTTC.

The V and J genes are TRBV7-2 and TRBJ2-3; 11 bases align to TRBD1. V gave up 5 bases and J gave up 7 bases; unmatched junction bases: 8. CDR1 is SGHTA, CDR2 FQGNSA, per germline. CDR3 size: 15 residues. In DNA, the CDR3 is TGTGCCAGCAGCCGGACAGGGGGCTCGGGAAATACGCAGTATTTT. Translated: CASSRTGGSGNTQYF.

The CDR3 nucleotides are TGTGCCAGCTGCCGACAGCCCCGCCGGGCGCAGTATTTT. This sequence encodes CASCRQPRRAQYF. This chain links TRBV6-5 with TRBJ2-3; the D gene is possibly TRBD1 (5 bases). This CDR3 region has 13 residues. Trimming removed 8 bases from V and 10 bases from J, with 19 bases in between. Germline loops: CDR1 MNHEY, CDR2 SVGAGI.

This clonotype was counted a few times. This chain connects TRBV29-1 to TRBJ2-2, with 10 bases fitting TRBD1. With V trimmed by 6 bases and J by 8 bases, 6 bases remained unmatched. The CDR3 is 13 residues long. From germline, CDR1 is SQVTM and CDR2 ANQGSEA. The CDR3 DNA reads TGCAGCGTGGTGACAGGGGGCGAAGGGGAGCTGTTTTTT. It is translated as CSVVTGGEGELFF.

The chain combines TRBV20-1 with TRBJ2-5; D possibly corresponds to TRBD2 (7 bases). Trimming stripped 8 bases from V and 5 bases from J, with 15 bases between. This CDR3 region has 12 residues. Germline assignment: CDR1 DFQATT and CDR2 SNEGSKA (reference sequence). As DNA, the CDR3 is TGCAGTTGCGCCGCGGGGGCGGAGACCCAGTACTTC. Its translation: CSCAAGAETQYF.

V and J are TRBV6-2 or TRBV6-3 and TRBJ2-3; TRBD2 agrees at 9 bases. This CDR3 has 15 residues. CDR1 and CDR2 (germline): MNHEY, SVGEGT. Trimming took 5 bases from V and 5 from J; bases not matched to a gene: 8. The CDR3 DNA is TGTGCCAGCAGTCCCGCGGGGGGGCCCGGAGATACGCAGTATTTT. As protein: CASSPAGGPGDTQYF.

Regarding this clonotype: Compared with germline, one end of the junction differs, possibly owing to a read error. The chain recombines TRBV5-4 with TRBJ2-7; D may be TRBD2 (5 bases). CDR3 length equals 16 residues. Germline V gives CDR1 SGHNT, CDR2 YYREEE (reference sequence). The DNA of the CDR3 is TGCGCCAGCAGCCAAGAAATCGGACCGGGGTTTTGGGAGCAGTACTTC. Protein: CASSQEIGPGFWEQYF.

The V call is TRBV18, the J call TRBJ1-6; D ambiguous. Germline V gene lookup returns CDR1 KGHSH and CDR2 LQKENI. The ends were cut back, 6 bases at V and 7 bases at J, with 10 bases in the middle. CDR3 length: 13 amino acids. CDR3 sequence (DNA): TGTGCCAGCTCGACGGCGGAGAATTCACCCCTCCACTTT. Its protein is CASSTAENSPLHF.

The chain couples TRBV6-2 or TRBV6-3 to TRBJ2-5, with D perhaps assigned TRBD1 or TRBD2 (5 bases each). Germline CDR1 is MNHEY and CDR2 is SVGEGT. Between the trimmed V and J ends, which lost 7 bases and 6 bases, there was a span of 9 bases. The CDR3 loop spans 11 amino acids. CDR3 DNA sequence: TGTGCCAGCACGAGGGGAAAGACCCAGTACTTC. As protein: CASTRGKTQYF.

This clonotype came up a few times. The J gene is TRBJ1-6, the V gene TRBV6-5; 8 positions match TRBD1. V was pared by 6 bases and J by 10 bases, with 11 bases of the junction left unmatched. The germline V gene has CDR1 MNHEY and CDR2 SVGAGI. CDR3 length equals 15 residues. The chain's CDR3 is CASSLTGQAISPLHF. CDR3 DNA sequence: TGTGCCAGCAGCCTAACGGGACAGGCCATATCACCCCTCCACTTT.

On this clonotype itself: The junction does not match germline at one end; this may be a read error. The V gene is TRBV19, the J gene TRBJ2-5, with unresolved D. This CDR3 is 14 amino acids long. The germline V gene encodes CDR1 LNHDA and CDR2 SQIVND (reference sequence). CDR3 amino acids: CTSSIDLVQETQYF. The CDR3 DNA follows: TGCACCAGTAGTATAGATCTAGTTCAAGAGACCCAGTACTTC. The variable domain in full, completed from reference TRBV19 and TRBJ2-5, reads DGGITQSPKYLFRKEGQNVTLSCEQNLNHDAMYWYRQDPGQGLRLIYYSQIVNDFQKGDIAEGYSVSREKKESFPLTVTSAQKNPTAFYLCTSSIDLVQETQYFGPGTRLLVL.

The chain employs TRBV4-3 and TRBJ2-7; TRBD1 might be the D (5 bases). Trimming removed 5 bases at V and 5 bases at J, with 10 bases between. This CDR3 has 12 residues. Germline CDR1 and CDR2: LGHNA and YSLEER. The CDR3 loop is CASSTQGDEQYF. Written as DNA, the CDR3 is TGCGCCAGCAGCACCCAAGGGGACGAGCAGTACTTC.

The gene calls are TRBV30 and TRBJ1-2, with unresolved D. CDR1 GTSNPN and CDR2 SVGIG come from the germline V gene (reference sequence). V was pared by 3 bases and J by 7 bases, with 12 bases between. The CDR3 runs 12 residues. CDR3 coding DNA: TGTGCCTGGAGCCCCTTGAGCGGTGGCTACACCTTC. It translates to CAWSPLSGGYTF.

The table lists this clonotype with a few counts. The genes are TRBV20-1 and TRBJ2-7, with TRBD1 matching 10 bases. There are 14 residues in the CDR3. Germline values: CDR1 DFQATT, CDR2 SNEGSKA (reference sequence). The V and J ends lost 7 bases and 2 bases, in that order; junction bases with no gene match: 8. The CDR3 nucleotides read TGCAGTGGCTACCTCGGGACAGGGGCCTACGAGCAGTACTTC. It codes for CSGYLGTGAYEQYF.

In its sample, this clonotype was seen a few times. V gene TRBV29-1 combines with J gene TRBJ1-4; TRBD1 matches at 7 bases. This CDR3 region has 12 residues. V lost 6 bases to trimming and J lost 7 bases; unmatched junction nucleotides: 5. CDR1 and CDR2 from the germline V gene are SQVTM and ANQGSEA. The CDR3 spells CSVSTGIEKLFF. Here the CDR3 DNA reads TGCAGCGTCTCGACAGGGATTGAAAAACTGTTTTTT.

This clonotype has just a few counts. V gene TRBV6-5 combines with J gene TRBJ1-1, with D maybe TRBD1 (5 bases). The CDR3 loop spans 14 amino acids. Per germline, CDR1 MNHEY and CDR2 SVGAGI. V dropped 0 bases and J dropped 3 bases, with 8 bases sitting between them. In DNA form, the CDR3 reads TGTGCCAGCAGTTACTCGGGGGATTACACTGAAGCTTTCTTT. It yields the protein CASSYSGDYTEAFF.

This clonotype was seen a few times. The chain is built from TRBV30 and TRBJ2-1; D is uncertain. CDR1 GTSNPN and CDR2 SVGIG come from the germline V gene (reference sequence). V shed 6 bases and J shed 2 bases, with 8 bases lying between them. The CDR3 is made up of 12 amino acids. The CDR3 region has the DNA TGTGCCTGTGGCCAGGCCTACAATGAGCAGTTCTTC. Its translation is CACGQAYNEQFF.

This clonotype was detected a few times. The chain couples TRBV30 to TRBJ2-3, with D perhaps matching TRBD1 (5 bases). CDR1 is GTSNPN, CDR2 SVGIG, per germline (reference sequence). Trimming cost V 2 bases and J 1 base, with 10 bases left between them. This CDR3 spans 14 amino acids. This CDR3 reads CAWSSGSRTDTQYF. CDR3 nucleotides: TGTGCCTGGAGTTCAGGGTCGCGCACAGATACGCAGTATTTT.

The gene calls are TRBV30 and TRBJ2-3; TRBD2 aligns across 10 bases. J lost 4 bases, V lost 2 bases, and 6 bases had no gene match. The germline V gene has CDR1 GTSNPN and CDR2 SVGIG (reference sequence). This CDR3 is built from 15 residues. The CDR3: CAWSPGTSVADTQYF. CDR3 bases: TGTGCCTGGAGTCCAGGGACTAGCGTAGCAGATACGCAGTATTTT.